Below, one TCR beta chain is given with its context. As to treatment: oral pan-JAK inhibitor, 5-10 mg twice daily. PBMC-derived CD4+ and CD8+ T cells were sorted. The entry originates in a study of CD8+ T cells in alopecia areata. Germline CDR1 and CDR2: SGHVS and FQNEAQ. This CDR3 is 16 amino acids long. V was shortened by 1 base and J by 4 bases, with 16 bases between the two germline ends. It was cDNA, reverse transcribed from extracted RNA, that served as the sequencing template. Method: immunoSEQ multiplex PCR; TCRdb's copy keeps in-frame clones and lacks some. The sample contains approximately 210,000 clones, 64% of which appear only once.

The sample in question was CD4+ T cells sorted from blood, obtained at week 4, from a patient treated with tofacitinib. This chain links TRBV7-8 with TRBJ1-2; perhaps TRBD1 as D (5 bases). The sequence came from a human donor with alopecia areata. DNA for the CDR3: TGTGCCAGCAGCTTAGGGGGCGAGTGGGTATTCTATGGCTACACCTTC. Residues: CASSLGGEWVFYGYTF.